The 30 T cell receptor beta chains below all came from one sample that was sequenced in a study of T-cell reconstitution after alpha-beta-depleted transplantation in children. A TCRbeta library incorporating unique molecular identifiers was prepared. In TCRdb, the PCR reads were re-called with MiXCR into one record per CDR3 protein. The data hold 90,000 to 100,000 distinct CDR3 sequences, with around a quarter observed a single time. The starting material was PBMCs, obtained before TCRalphabeta/CD19-depleted stem cell transplant. These receptors all stem from a boy aged 2-15 years with acute lymphoblastic leukemia, due to receive a stem cell transplant.

The chain links TRBV2 to TRBJ1-1; D not resolved. The ends were cut back, 8 bases at V and 11 bases at J, with 15 bases in the middle. The germline gives CDR1 SNHLY, CDR2 FYNNEI. This CDR3 contains 11 residues. CDR3 in amino acids: CASEAAPGAFF. The CDR3 DNA is TGTGCCAGCGAAGCGGCCCCGGGGGCTTTCTTT. Full variable domain (remainder filled in from reference TRBV2 and TRBJ1-1): EPEVTQTPSHQVTQMGQEVILRCVPISNHLYFYWYRQILGQKVEFLVSFYNNEISEKSEIFDDQFSVERPDGSNFTLKIRSTKLEDSAMYFCASEAAPGAFFGQGTRLTVV.

This rearrangement joins TRBV9 to TRBJ1-6; the match to TRBD1 covers 7 bases. Germline values: CDR1 SGDLS, CDR2 YYNGEE. Trimming removed 4 bases from V and 0 bases from J; junction bases left unmatched: 4. The CDR3 runs 16 residues. In nucleotides, the CDR3 is TGTGCCAGCAGCCGGGACAGCCTCTCCTATAATTCACCCCTCCACTTT. This encodes CASSRDSLSYNSPLHF. Drawing the rest from reference TRBV9 and TRBJ1-6, the complete variable domain is DSGVTQTPKHLITATGQRVTLRCSPRSGDLSVYWYQQSLDQGLQFLIQYYNGEERAKGNILERFSAQQFPDLHSELNLSSLELGDSALYFCASSRDSLSYNSPLHFGNGTRLTVT.

This clonotype was recorded many times. The chain has TRBV3-1 and TRBJ2-5; the match to TRBD1 covers 9 bases. CDR1 LGHDT and CDR2 YNNKEL come from the germline V gene (reference sequence). The CDR3 is made up of 17 amino acids. V was pared by 0 bases and J by 5 bases, with 10 bases of the junction left unmatched. CDR3: CASSQERTGDYLETQYF. CDR3 DNA: TGTGCCAGCAGCCAAGAGCGGACAGGGGATTACCTGGAGACCCAGTACTTC.

The chain combines TRBV20-1 with TRBJ2-5, with D tentatively TRBD2 (6 bases). Trimming removed 6 bases from V and 5 bases from J, with 16 bases in between. The germline V gene has CDR1 DFQATT and CDR2 SNEGSKA (reference sequence). The CDR3 spans 13 residues. This CDR3 reads CSALPAGRETQYF. For the CDR3, the DNA is TGCAGTGCCCTTCCCGCGGGGCGGGAGACCCAGTACTTC.

This clonotype has more than one count but fewer than ten. In DNA form, the CDR3 reads TGTGCCAGCAGGTTACCTCAAGACGAGCAGTTCTTC. Its protein product is CASRLPQDEQFF. The chain carries TRBV28 and TRBJ2-1, with D uncertain. Germline values: CDR1 MDHEN, CDR2 SYDVKM. The CDR3 is 12 amino acids. With 6 bases removed from V and 10 bases from J, the gap between germline ends came to 13 bases.

In its sample, this clonotype was seen a few times. V usage is TRBV27 and J usage is TRBJ1-5, with D maybe TRBD1 (6 bases). V lost 3 bases and J 0 bases, leaving 21 bases between the germline ends. Germline CDR1 and CDR2: MNHEY and SMNVEV (reference sequence). The CDR3 spans 19 residues. CDR3 DNA sequence: TGTGCCAGCAGTTTTTCGGGGGGCGTGGGCCTGAATAGCAATCAGCCCCAGCATTTT. Protein: CASSFSGGVGLNSNQPQHF.

The chain carries TRBV25-1 and TRBJ1-6, with 7 bases matching TRBD1. Germline CDR1 and CDR2: MGHDK and SYGVNS. The CDR3 is made up of 15 amino acids. The junction had 9 bases not matched to a gene; V was cut back by 8 bases and J by 5 bases. The CDR3 reads CASLGSGGDNSPLHF. For the CDR3, the DNA is TGTGCCAGCTTGGGGTCAGGGGGGGATAATTCACCCCTCCACTTT.

This clonotype showed up just a few times. The chain uses TRBV12-3 or TRBV12-4 and TRBJ2-1; 8 bases are a match to TRBD1. The trim removed 8 bases at V and 1 base at J, leaving 7 bases unmatched. This CDR3 contains 15 residues. Written as DNA, the CDR3 is TGTGCCAGCGGCTTGGACAGGGTTTCCTACAATGAGCAGTTCTTC. It codes for CASGLDRVSYNEQFF.

This clonotype came up many times. The CDR3 DNA reads TGTGCCAGCAGCCAATACTACGAGCAGTACTTC. Protein: CASSQYYEQYF. This chain links TRBV7-9 with TRBJ2-7; no definite D call. This CDR3 has 11 amino acids. V shed 5 bases and J shed 3 bases, with 5 bases lying between them. The germline V gene has CDR1 SEHNR and CDR2 FQNEAQ (reference sequence).

The chain carries TRBV5-1 and TRBJ2-5, with 7 bases lining up with TRBD2. The CDR3 runs to 14 residues. Per the germline V gene, CDR1 is SGHRS and CDR2 is YFSETQ. Trimming took 4 bases from V and 5 from J; bases not matched to a gene: 8. CDR3 amino acids: CASSVPAGAETQYF. The CDR3 DNA reads as TGCGCCAGCAGCGTGCCCGCGGGAGCGGAGACCCAGTACTTC.

In this sample, this clonotype turned up a few times. The chain has TRBV12-3 or TRBV12-4 and TRBJ1-1; D not resolved. This CDR3 has 12 residues. Between the trimmed V and J ends, which lost 6 bases and 1 base, there was a span of 6 bases. This chain's CDR3 is CASSPWNTEAFF. The CDR3 nucleotides are TGTGCCAGCAGCCCCTGGAACACTGAAGCTTTCTTT.

This clonotype was found a few times. V and J are TRBV7-2 and TRBJ2-1; 8 bases are a match to TRBD1. The CDR3 extends over 14 amino acids. Germline V gene sequence: CDR1 SGHTA, CDR2 FQGNSA. V lost 6 bases, J lost 1 base, and 2 bases stayed unmatched. The CDR3 loop is CASSGTGSYNEQFF. In DNA form, the CDR3 reads TGTGCCAGCAGTGGGACAGGATCCTACAATGAGCAGTTCTTC. Together with reference TRBV7-2 and TRBJ2-1, the CDR3 gives the full variable domain: GAGVSQSPSNKVTEKGKDVELRCDPISGHTALYWYRQSLGQGLEFLIYFQGNSAPDKSGLPSDRFSAERTGGSVSTLTIQRTQQEDSAVYLCASSGTGSYNEQFFGPGTRLTVL.

The chain joins TRBV29-1 to TRBJ2-1, with D unresolved. CDR3 length equals 11 residues. In germline, CDR1 is SQVTM, CDR2 ANQGSEA. Deletions cut 2 bases from V and 9 bases from J, with 8 bases between. The CDR3 sequence: CSVESAPEQFF. The DNA for the CDR3 is TGCAGCGTTGAATCCGCCCCTGAGCAGTTCTTC.

This clonotype was observed at least ten times. V and J are TRBV15 and TRBJ2-7; D may match TRBD1 or TRBD2 (5 bases each). V dropped 8 bases and J dropped 2 bases, with 13 bases sitting between them. The CDR3 consists of 13 residues. Germline CDR1 is LNHNV and CDR2 is YYDKDF (reference sequence). The CDR3 region has the DNA TGTGCCACCCAGGGACCGTCACCCTACGAGCAGTACTTC. Its protein is CATQGPSPYEQYF.

This clonotype was seen a handful of times. The V gene is TRBV10-2, the J gene TRBJ2-1, with 10 bases that match TRBD2. Germline V gene data show CDR1 as WSHSY and CDR2 as SAAADI. V lost 2 bases to trimming and J lost 15 bases; unmatched junction nucleotides: 10. The CDR3 loop spans 14 amino acids. The CDR3 loop is CASSEIQREGLGFF. In DNA form, the CDR3 reads TGCGCCAGCAGTGAGATACAGCGGGAGGGCCTAGGGTTCTTC.

This clonotype came up a few times. V and J are TRBV28 and TRBJ2-4; a weak D match, TRBD2 (6 bases). There are 14 residues in the CDR3. Looked up from germline, CDR1 is MDHEN and CDR2 is SYDVKM. V lost 7 bases and J 9 bases, leaving 19 bases between the germline ends. CDR3 sequence (DNA): TGTGCCAGCATCGATAGCGGAGGTGGGAGCATTCAGTACTTC. Protein sequence: CASIDSGGGSIQYF.

This clonotype was counted only a few times. This rearrangement joins TRBV6-5 to TRBJ2-2, with 8 bases identical to TRBD2. CDR3 length equals 14 residues. V was pared by 5 bases and J by 6 bases, with 5 bases of the junction left unmatched. Looked up from germline, CDR1 is MNHEY and CDR2 is SVGAGI. CDR3 bases: TGTGCCAGCAGTACTAGCGGAGGGGCCGGGGAGCTGTTTTTT. It is translated as CASSTSGGAGELFF.

This chain uses TRBV5-1 with TRBJ2-6; TRBD1 aligns across 7 bases. The V gene end was trimmed by 0 bases and the J gene end by 0 bases; junction bases not matched to a gene: 6. The CDR3 covers 18 residues. In germline, CDR1 is SGHRS, CDR2 YFSETQ. The CDR3 here is CASSLVGQSFSGANVLTF. In DNA, the CDR3 is TGCGCCAGCAGCTTGGTGGGACAGTCCTTCTCTGGGGCCAACGTCCTGACTTTC.

This clonotype has just a few counts. The chain joins TRBV7-9 to TRBJ2-5; D is tentatively TRBD1 or TRBD2 (6 bases each). CDR3 size: 16 residues. The V gene's germline CDR1 is SEHNR and CDR2 FQNEAQ (reference sequence). V was shortened by 7 bases and J by 4 bases, with 22 bases between the two germline ends. CDR3 sequence: CASTMDSLGGRETQYF. For the CDR3, the DNA is TGTGCCAGCACCATGGATAGCCTGGGGGGCCGAGAGACCCAGTACTTC.

This sequence joins TRBV28 and TRBJ1-4, with D uncertain. The CDR3 is made up of 14 amino acids. V lost 3 bases and J lost 8, with 13 bases in between. The germline V gene has CDR1 MDHEN and CDR2 SYDVKM. CDR3 sequence: CASSFRGKGEKLFF. In nucleotides, the CDR3 is TGTGCCAGCAGTTTCCGCGGGAAGGGCGAAAAACTGTTTTTT.

The genes are TRBV5-4 and TRBJ2-1; tentative D call: TRBD2 (6 bases). V lost 5 bases and J 6 bases, leaving 21 bases between the germline ends. The CDR3 contains 16 residues. Germline values: CDR1 SGHNT, CDR2 YYREEE (reference sequence). The DNA of the CDR3 is TGTGCCAGCAGGAATCCTCTAGCGCCGACTCGCAATGAGCAGTTCTTC. This gives the protein CASRNPLAPTRNEQFF.

The V and J genes are TRBV5-1 and TRBJ1-6; possibly TRBD1 for D (5 bases). The V end lost 4 bases, the J end lost 8 bases, and 19 bases lay between the germline ends. Germline values: CDR1 SGHRS, CDR2 YFSETQ. The CDR3 is made up of 16 amino acids. The CDR3: CASSPGPGPRDSPLHF. As DNA, the CDR3 is TGCGCCAGCAGCCCGGGGCCGGGACCGAGGGATTCACCCCTCCACTTT. The variable domain in full, with the rest retrieved from reference TRBV5-1 and TRBJ1-6, is KAGVTQTPRYLIKTRGQQVTLSCSPISGHRSVSWYQQTPGQGLQFLFEYFSETQRNKGNFPGRFSGRQFSNSRSEMNVSTLELGDSALYLCASSPGPGPRDSPLHFGNGTRLTVT.

The rearrangement uses TRBV3-1 and TRBJ2-2; possible D gene TRBD2, 7 bases. The CDR3 extends over 17 amino acids. The germline V gene has CDR1 LGHDT and CDR2 YNNKEL (reference sequence). V was shortened by 0 bases and J by 5 bases, with 16 bases between the two germline ends. The CDR3 protein is CASSQDRGGAWTGELFF. Here the CDR3 DNA reads TGTGCCAGCAGCCAAGACAGGGGAGGGGCCTGGACCGGGGAGCTGTTTTTT.

This clonotype was recorded a few times. J is TRBJ2-1 and V is TRBV25-1, with D tentatively TRBD1 (5 bases). The germline V gene encodes CDR1 MGHDK and CDR2 SYGVNS. Trimming removed 6 bases from V and 1 base from J, with 16 bases in between. The CDR3 totals 16 residues. The CDR3 DNA follows: TGTGCCAGCAGGGACGACAGCCTTCCATCCTACAATGAGCAGTTCTTC. Encoded protein: CASRDDSLPSYNEQFF.

This clonotype has only a few counts. The chain couples TRBV12-3 or TRBV12-4 to TRBJ2-1; 9 bases map to TRBD2. Trimming cost V 8 bases and J 1 base; bases outside gene matches: 9. The CDR3 has 16 amino acids. Here the CDR3 DNA reads TGTGCCAGCCAGACTAGCGGAGGGGCGTCCTACAATGAGCAGTTCTTC. Protein: CASQTSGGASYNEQFF.

This clonotype was detected only a few times. This sequence joins TRBV5-1 and TRBJ2-1, with TRBD2 identical over 12 bases. V dropped 0 bases and J dropped 9; count of bases not matched to a gene: 7. CDR3 size: 16 residues. Per germline, CDR1 SGHRS and CDR2 YFSETQ. CDR3 nucleotides: TGCGCCAGCAGCTTGGGGCGACTAGCGGGAGTAGGTGAGCAGTTCTTC. It is translated as CASSLGRLAGVGEQFF.

This clonotype was counted a few times. The rearrangement links TRBV5-1 to TRBJ2-7; D possibly corresponds to TRBD1 (5 bases). The CDR3 consists of 15 residues. V was shortened by 3 bases and J by 0 bases, with 13 bases between the two germline ends. The V gene's germline CDR1 is SGHRS and CDR2 YFSETQ. The CDR3 region is CASSSLGQSSYEQYF. The CDR3 coding sequence is TGCGCCAGCAGCTCCTTGGGGCAGAGCTCCTACGAGCAGTACTTC.

This clonotype came up once. The J gene is TRBJ2-7, the V gene TRBV5-6, with no clear D. The CDR3 has 14 residues. In germline, CDR1 is SGHDT, CDR2 YYEEEE. V was cut by 1 base and J by 2 bases, with 10 bases left in between. The DNA of the CDR3 is TGTGCCAGCAGCTTGTTGTGGGGAACCTACGAGCAGTACTTC. This sequence encodes CASSLLWGTYEQYF. Complete variable domain (other parts from reference TRBV5-6 and TRBJ2-7): DAGVTQSPTHLIKTRGQQVTLRCSPKSGHDTVSWYQQALGQGPQFIFQYYEEEERQRGNFPDRFSGHQFPNYSSELNVNALLLGDSALYLCASSLLWGTYEQYFGPGTRLTVT.

This clonotype was seen more than once but under ten times. This chain connects TRBV20-1 to TRBJ2-2; the match to TRBD1 covers 8 bases. CDR1 and CDR2 from the germline V gene are DFQATT and SNEGSKA (reference sequence). The CDR3 is 14 amino acids. V was clipped by 6 bases and J by 0 bases; unmatched bases: 3. The CDR3 DNA is TGCAGTGCAGCGGACAGGGCGAACACCGGGGAGCTGTTTTTT. Its protein product is CSAADRANTGELFF.

The CDR3 loop reads CAWSTTGRSNQPQHF. Written as DNA, the CDR3 is TGTGCCTGGAGTACGACAGGGAGAAGCAATCAGCCCCAGCATTTT. The J gene is TRBJ1-5, the V gene TRBV30, with 7 bases that match TRBD1. V was clipped by 2 bases and J by 1 base; unmatched bases: 5. The germline V gene encodes CDR1 GTSNPN and CDR2 SVGIG (reference sequence). CDR3 length equals 15 residues. Drawing the rest from reference TRBV30 and TRBJ1-5, the complete variable domain is SQTIHQWPATLVQPVGSPLSLECTVEGTSNPNLYWYRQAAGRGLQLLFYSVGIGQISSEVPQNLSASRPQDRQFILSSKKLLLSDSGFYLCAWSTTGRSNQPQHFGDGTRLSIL.